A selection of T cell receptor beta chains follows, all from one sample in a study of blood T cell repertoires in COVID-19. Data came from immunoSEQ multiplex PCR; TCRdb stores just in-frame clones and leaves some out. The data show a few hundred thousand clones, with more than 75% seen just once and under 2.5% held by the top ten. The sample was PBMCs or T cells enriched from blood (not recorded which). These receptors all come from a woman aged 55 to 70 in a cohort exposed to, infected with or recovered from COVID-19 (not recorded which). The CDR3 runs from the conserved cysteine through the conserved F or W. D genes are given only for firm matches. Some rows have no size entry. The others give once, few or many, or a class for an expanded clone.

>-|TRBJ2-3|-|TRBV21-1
CASSKNPDGASTDTQYF
TGTGCCAGCAGCAAAAACCCAGACGGAGCTAGCACAGATACGCAGTATTTT
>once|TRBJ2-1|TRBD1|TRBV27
CASSATGIYNEQFF
TGTGCCAGCAGTGCGACAGGGATTTACAATGAGCAGTTCTTC
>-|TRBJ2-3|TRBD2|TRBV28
CASSPGLADSLGDTQYF
TGTGCCAGCAGTCCTGGACTAGCGGACTCCCTGGGGGATACGCAGTATTTT
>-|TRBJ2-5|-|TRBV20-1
CSASSGFQETQYF
TGCAGTGCTAGTTCAGGGTTCCAAGAGACCCAGTACTTC
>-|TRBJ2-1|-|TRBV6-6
CASSPRDEQFF
TGTGCCAGCAGTCCTCGCGATGAGCAGTTCTTC
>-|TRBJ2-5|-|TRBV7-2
CASSPSAGSQYF
TGTGCCAGCAGCCCCTCGGCGGGGTCCCAGTACTTC
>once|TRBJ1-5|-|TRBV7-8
CASSLGQASNQPQHF
TGTGCCAGCAGCTTAGGACAGGCTAGCAATCAGCCCCAGCATTTT
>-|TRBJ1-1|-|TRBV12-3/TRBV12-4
CASRRQGRTEAFF
TGTGCCAGCAGACGGCAGGGGCGCACTGAAGCTTTCTTT
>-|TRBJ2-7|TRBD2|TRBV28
CASSPTSGRAYEQYF
TGTGCCAGCAGTCCGACTAGCGGGAGGGCCTACGAGCAGTACTTC
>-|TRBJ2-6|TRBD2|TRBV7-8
CASSTGTSASGANVLTF
TGTGCCAGCAGCACCGGGACTAGCGCCTCTGGGGCCAACGTCCTGACTTTC
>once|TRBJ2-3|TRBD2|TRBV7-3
CASSYSGRAADTQYF
TGTGCCAGCAGCTATAGCGGGAGGGCCGCCGATACGCAGTATTTT
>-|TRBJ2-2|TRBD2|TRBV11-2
CASSGPSGGNTGELFF
TGTGCCAGCAGCGGACCTAGCGGGGGCAACACCGGGGAGCTGTTTTTT
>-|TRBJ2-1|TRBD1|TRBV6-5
CASSRRDRGNEQFF
TGTGCCAGCAGTCGCCGGGACAGGGGAAATGAGCAGTTCTTC
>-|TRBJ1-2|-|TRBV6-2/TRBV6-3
CASSYTRGYGYTF
TGTGCCAGCAGTTACACCAGGGGCTATGGCTACACCTTC
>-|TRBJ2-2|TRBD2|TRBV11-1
CASSLSSSGTTGELFF
TGTGCCAGCAGCTTATCATCTAGCGGAACCACCGGGGAGCTGTTTTTT
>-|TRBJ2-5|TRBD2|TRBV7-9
CASSPSGRQPQETQYF
TGTGCCAGCAGCCCTAGCGGGAGGCAACCCCAAGAGACCCAGTACTTC
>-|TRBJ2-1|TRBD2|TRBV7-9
CASSLEGTSASYNEQFF
TGTGCCAGCAGCTTAGAAGGGACTAGCGCCTCCTACAATGAGCAGTTCTTC
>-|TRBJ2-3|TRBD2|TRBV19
CASRNNPGLAGVGDTQYF
TGTGCCAGTAGAAATAACCCGGGACTAGCGGGAGTCGGAGATACGCAGTATTTT
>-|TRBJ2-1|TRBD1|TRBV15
CATSGPRQGSGNEQFF
TGTGCCACCAGCGGCCCCAGACAGGGTTCTGGCAATGAGCAGTTCTTC
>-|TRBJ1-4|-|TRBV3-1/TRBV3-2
CASSQRGGQVEKLFF
TGTGCCAGCAGCCAAAGGGGGGGGCAGGTCGAAAAACTGTTTTTT
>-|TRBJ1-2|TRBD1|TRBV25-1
CASGGPGQGVGGGYTF
TGTGCCAGCGGCGGTCCGGGACAGGGGGTCGGAGGCGGCTACACCTTC
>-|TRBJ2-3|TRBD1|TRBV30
CAWSRKGGTGRDTQYF
TGTGCCTGGAGCCGTAAGGGTGGGACAGGGAGAGATACGCAGTATTTT
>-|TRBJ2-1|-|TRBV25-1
CASSPPVAIQQFF
TGTGCCAGCAGTCCCCCAGTGGCCATCCAGCAGTTCTTC
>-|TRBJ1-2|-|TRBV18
CASSPPGGVYGYTF
TGTGCCAGCTCACCACCAGGAGGGGTCTATGGCTACACCTTC
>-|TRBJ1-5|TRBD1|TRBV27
CASSFSGQGGRQPQHF
TGTGCCAGCAGTTTTTCCGGACAGGGTGGGAGGCAGCCCCAGCATTTT
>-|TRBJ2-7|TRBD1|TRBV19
CASSRVTGQGTGEQYF
TGTGCCAGTAGTAGAGTGACGGGACAGGGGACCGGCGAGCAGTACTTC
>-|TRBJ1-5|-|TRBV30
CAWTERANQPQHF
TGTGCCTGGACGGAGAGGGCCAATCAGCCCCAGCATTTT
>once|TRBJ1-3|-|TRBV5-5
CASSLPPRVSGNTIYF
TGTGCCAGCAGCTTGCCACCCAGGGTCTCTGGAAACACCATATATTTT
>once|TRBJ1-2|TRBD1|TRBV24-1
CATSDGRTGDYGYTF
TGTGCCACCAGTGATGGTAGGACAGGGGATTATGGCTACACCTTC
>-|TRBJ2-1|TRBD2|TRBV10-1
CASSESSGTSSYNEQFF
TGCGCCAGCAGTGAGTCGAGCGGGACGTCCTCCTACAATGAGCAGTTCTTC
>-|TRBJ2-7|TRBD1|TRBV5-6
CASSAYGTGFYEQYF
TGTGCCAGCAGCGCCTACGGGACAGGGTTTTACGAGCAGTACTTC
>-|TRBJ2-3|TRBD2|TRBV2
CASFLAGRTDTQYF
TGTGCCAGCTTTCTAGCGGGAAGGACAGATACGCAGTATTTT
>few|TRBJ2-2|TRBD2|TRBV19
CASRRERDTGELFF
TGTGCCAGTAGGCGGGAGAGGGACACCGGGGAGCTGTTTTTT
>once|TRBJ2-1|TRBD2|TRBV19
CASSPGTSGMGEYNEQFF
TGTGCCAGTAGTCCCGGGACTAGCGGGATGGGGGAGTACAATGAGCAGTTCTTC
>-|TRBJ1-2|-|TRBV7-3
CASSLYGGGNYGYTF
TGTGCCAGCAGCTTATACGGTGGCGGAAACTATGGCTACACCTTC
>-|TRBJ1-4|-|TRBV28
CASSAGDPNEKLFF
TGTGCCAGCAGTGCAGGGGACCCCAATGAAAAACTGTTTTTT
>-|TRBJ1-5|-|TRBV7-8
CASSLEMIGGRNQPQHF
TGTGCCAGCAGCTTAGAGATGATTGGGGGCCGGAATCAGCCCCAGCATTTT
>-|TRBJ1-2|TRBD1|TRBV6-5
CASRPGQGVHGYTF
TGTGCCAGCAGACCTGGACAGGGCGTTCATGGCTACACCTTC
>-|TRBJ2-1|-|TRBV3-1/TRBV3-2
CASSRYINEQFF
TGTGCCAGCAGCCGATACATTAATGAGCAGTTCTTC
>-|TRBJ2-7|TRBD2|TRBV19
CASSWASGPYEQYF
TGTGCCAGTAGTTGGGCTAGCGGGCCCTACGAGCAGTACTTC
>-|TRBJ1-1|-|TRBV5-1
CASSSWDSEGTEAFF
TGCGCCAGCAGCTCCTGGGACTCTGAAGGCACTGAAGCTTTCTTT
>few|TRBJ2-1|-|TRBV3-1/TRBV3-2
CASSQEYRANEQFF
TGTGCCAGCAGCCAAGAATACAGGGCCAATGAGCAGTTCTTC
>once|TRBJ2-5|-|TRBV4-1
CASSLPGGAETQYF
TGCGCCAGCAGCCTTCCCGGAGGAGCGGAGACCCAGTACTTC
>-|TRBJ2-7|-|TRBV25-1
CASSPRGPTYEQYF
TGTGCCAGCAGCCCCCGTGGCCCAACCTACGAGCAGTACTTC
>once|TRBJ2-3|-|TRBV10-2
CASSYPREGRGDTQYF
TGCGCCAGCAGTTATCCTCGGGAGGGCAGGGGGGATACGCAGTATTTT
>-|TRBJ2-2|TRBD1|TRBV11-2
CASSPDRVPTGELFF
TGTGCCAGCAGCCCCGACAGGGTTCCCACCGGGGAGCTGTTTTTT
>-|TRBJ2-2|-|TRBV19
CASSIYEKETRATGELFF
TGTGCCAGTAGTATTTACGAGAAGGAGACTCGAGCCACCGGGGAGCTGTTTTTT
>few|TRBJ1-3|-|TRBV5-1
CASSSGNSGNTIYF
TGCGCCAGCAGCTCCGGTAACTCTGGAAACACCATATATTTT
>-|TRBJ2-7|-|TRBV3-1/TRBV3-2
CASSHSRPPADEQYF
TGTGCCAGCAGCCACAGCCGGCCACCCGCGGACGAGCAGTACTTC
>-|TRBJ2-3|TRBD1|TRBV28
CASSYAPGQGAIGADTQYF
TGTGCCAGCAGTTATGCCCCGGGACAGGGGGCTATAGGGGCAGATACGCAGTATTTT
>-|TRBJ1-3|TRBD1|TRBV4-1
CASSQAWDRAGNTIYF
TGCGCCAGCAGCCAAGCCTGGGACAGGGCTGGAAACACCATATATTTT
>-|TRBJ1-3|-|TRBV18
CASSGSSGNTIYF
TGTGCCAGCTCAGGCAGCTCTGGAAACACCATATATTTT
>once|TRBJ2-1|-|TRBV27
CASSPSLNAAARGFF
TGTGCCAGCAGTCCCTCGCTTAATGCTGCGGCAAGGGGTTTCTTC